A single TCR beta chain is shown here with its context. Its antigen is as yet unknown. This record comes from a study of cytomegalovirus exposure and HLA in healthy donors. PCR used 60 Vbeta primers and 13 Jbeta primers. Original data processing: Unique TCR beta chains numbered approximately 76 million in a later analysis, with some 9.9 million shared. Assay used: immunoSEQ multiplex PCR; TCRdb lists only in-frame clones, some missing. The V and J calls and the clone size are those of that table, but D and trimming were determined from the DNA. The sample lists under 250,000 clones, around 73% occurring once. The V and J ends lost 3 bases and 1 base respectively, with 3 bases between them. The CDR3 runs to 11 residues. The germline gives CDR1 SQVTM, CDR2 ANQGSEA. Study conclusions and caveats: Reportedly, a later analysis found an Asian-associated ancestry cluster had fewer N-insertions than the approximately 700-donor mean.

The clonotype comes from a male donor in good health and CMV-seronegative. V gene TRBV29-1 combines with J gene TRBJ1-1; unclear D gene. Sequencing was done on a sample of PBMCs. The CDR3 DNA sequence: TGCAGCGTTGACAGGAACACTGAAGCTTTCTTT. Its translation: CSVDRNTEAFF.